The next 9 T cell receptor beta chains were all read from a single sample in a study of shared clonotypes between healthy human individuals. The repertoire was sequenced with immunoSEQ multiplex PCR; TCRdb's copy has only in-frame clones and lacks some. Of approximately 2,000,000 clones listed, 92% are singletons. Specimen: naive CD4+ T cells from PBMCs. Subset described: CD45RA+ positively selected. All receptors derive from a man between 18 and 29 years old in good health. Some clones in this sample may be carry-over from other donors' samples.

The chain combines TRBV4-2 with TRBJ1-5; TRBD1 is a possible D gene (5 bases). This CDR3 comprises 14 residues. The V gene lost 3 bases and the J gene lost 2 bases, with 8 bases spanning the gap. Germline CDR1 and CDR2: LGHNA and YNFKEQ. For the CDR3, the DNA is TGTGCCAGCAGCCACCAGGGCCGCAATCAGCCCCAGCATTTT. Its protein product is CASSHQGRNQPQHF.

This clone is a singleton in its sample. Here the CDR3 reads CASSLQVGNEQFF. The CDR3 DNA is TGTGCCAGCAGCTTACAGGTGGGCAATGAGCAGTTCTTC. The chain recombines TRBV7-9 with TRBJ2-1; no clear D. Trimming cost V 2 bases and J 6 bases, with 8 bases left between them. Germline loops: CDR1 SEHNR, CDR2 FQNEAQ (reference sequence). This CDR3 comprises 13 residues.

The chain carries TRBV12-5 and TRBJ1-2; 9 bases agree with TRBD1. CDR1 and CDR2 (germline): LGHNT, FRNRAP. After removal of 7 bases from V and 8 bases from J, the junction contained 11 bases not matched to a gene. The CDR3 loop spans 14 amino acids. The CDR3 sequence: CASAAPGQGRGYTF. The CDR3 bases are TGTGCTAGTGCCGCACCGGGACAGGGTAGGGGCTACACCTTC.

The chain is built from TRBV19 and TRBJ2-5; no clear D gene. Trimming took 6 bases from V and 3 from J, leaving 17 bases between them. The germline V gene encodes CDR1 LNHDA and CDR2 SQIVND (reference sequence). The CDR3 has 15 amino acids. The CDR3 sequence is CASSRSILAEETQYF. CDR3 DNA sequence: TGTGCCAGTAGCCGATCGATTTTGGCGGAAGAGACCCAGTACTTC.

The chain combines TRBV7-3 with TRBJ1-1; D call uncertain. Looked up from germline, CDR1 is SGHTA and CDR2 is FQGTGA. There are 15 residues in the CDR3. Deletions cut 1 base from V and 1 base from J, with 10 bases between. CDR3 sequence: CASSLSPVPNTEAFF. Written as DNA, the CDR3 is TGTGCCAGCAGCTTAAGCCCGGTCCCGAACACTGAAGCTTTCTTT. The entire variable domain, with the rest obtained from reference TRBV7-3 and TRBJ1-1, is as follows: GAGVSQTPSNKVTEKGKYVELRCDPISGHTALYWYRQSLGQGPEFLIYFQGTGAADDSGLPNDRFFAVRPEGSVSTLKIQRTERGDSAVYLCASSLSPVPNTEAFFGQGTRLTVV.

The genes are TRBV10-3 and TRBJ1-1; TRBD1 matches at 7 bases. Trimming at V came to 5 bases and at J to 1 base, leaving 4 bases not matched to a gene. The CDR3 is 14 amino acids. CDR1 is ENHRY, CDR2 SYGVKD, per germline. CDR3 coding DNA: TGTGCCATCAGTCTAGACAGGGCGAACACTGAAGCTTTCTTT. Protein sequence: CAISLDRANTEAFF.

In this sample, this clone turned up once. The V gene is TRBV5-8, the J gene TRBJ2-7, with D possibly being TRBD1 or TRBD2 (5 bases each). In germline, CDR1 is SGHTS, CDR2 YDEGEE. V was pared by 4 bases and J by 2 bases, with 16 bases between. This CDR3 region has 15 residues. CDR3 bases: TGTGCCAGCAGCCTAGGGGAGCTAATCGCCTACGAGCAGTACTTC. This codes for CASSLGELIAYEQYF.

This sequence joins TRBV6-5 and TRBJ2-1; tentatively, D is TRBD2 (5 bases). Germline V CDR1 and CDR2: MNHEY, SVGAGI. V lost 1 base and J lost 9, with 10 bases in between. This CDR3 is built from 13 residues. The CDR3 reads CASSYYLAAEQFF. As DNA, the CDR3 is TGTGCCAGCAGTTACTACCTAGCAGCTGAGCAGTTCTTC.

About this clone itself: This sample also contains other DNA sequences that code for the same CDR3. V gene TRBV7-3 combines with J gene TRBJ2-2; TRBD2 matches 7 bases. Looked up from germline, CDR1 is SGHTA and CDR2 is FQGTGA. This CDR3 is built from 15 residues. V trimming: 5 bases; J trimming: 2 bases; junction bases outside the gene matches: 5. In DNA form, the CDR3 reads TGTGCCAGCAGCCCTGGCGGGAGTAACACCGGGGAGCTGTTTTTT. Protein product: CASSPGGSNTGELFF. Full variable domain (remainder filled in from reference TRBV7-3 and TRBJ2-2): GAGVSQTPSNKVTEKGKYVELRCDPISGHTALYWYRQSLGQGPEFLIYFQGTGAADDSGLPNDRFFAVRPEGSVSTLKIQRTERGDSAVYLCASSPGGSNTGELFFGEGSRLTVL.